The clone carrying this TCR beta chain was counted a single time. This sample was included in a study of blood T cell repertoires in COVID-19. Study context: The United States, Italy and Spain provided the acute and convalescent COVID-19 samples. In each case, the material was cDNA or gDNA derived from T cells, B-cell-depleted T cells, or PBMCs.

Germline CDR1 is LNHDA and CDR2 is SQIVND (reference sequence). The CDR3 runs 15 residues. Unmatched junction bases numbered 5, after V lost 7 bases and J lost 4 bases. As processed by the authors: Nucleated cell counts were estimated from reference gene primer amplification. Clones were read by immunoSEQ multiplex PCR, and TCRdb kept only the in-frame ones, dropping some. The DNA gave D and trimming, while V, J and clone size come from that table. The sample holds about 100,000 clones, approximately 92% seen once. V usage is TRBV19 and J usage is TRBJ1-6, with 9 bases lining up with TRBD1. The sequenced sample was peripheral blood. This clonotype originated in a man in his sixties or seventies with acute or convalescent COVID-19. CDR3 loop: CASTLTGGYNSPLHF. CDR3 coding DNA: TGTGCCAGTACCCTGACAGGGGGTTATAATTCACCCCTCCACTTT. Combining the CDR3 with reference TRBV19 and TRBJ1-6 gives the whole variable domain DGGITQSPKYLFRKEGQNVTLSCEQNLNHDAMYWYRQDPGQGLRLIYYSQIVNDFQKGDIAEGYSVSREKKESFPLTVTSAQKNPTAFYLCASTLTGGYNSPLHFGNGTRLTVT.